This T cell receptor beta chain was sequenced for a study of shared clonotypes between healthy human individuals. Study-wide findings and caveats: Four donors had around 5.5% of their naive CD4 clonotypes in common. The study found lower generation probabilities in non-shared clonotypes than in those shared by all four donors. Sorted-subset samples were not fully sequenced, rarefaction indicated.

Only in-frame clones appear in the TCRdb table, and some are missing; sequencing was by immunoSEQ multiplex PCR. The sample records 1,100,000 or so clones, about four fifths being singletons. Germline V gene data show CDR1 as LNHDA and CDR2 as SQIVND (reference sequence). Germline trimming cut 5 bases from V and 2 bases from J; bases unmatched to any gene: 4. The CDR3 sequence is 17 residues long. As for this clone: Antigen: not known.

The chain joins TRBV19 to TRBJ2-2; 14 nucleotides agree with TRBD2. The sequence was collected from a man aged 18-30 years in good health. Some clones in this sample may be carry-over from other donors' samples. The sequenced material came from memory CD4+ T cells from PBMCs. Stated subset: CD45RA-negative fraction. The CDR3 DNA sequence: TGTGCCAGTAGTCCGGGGACTAGCGGGGGTAACACCGGGGAGCTGTTTTTT. This codes for CASSPGTSGGNTGELFF.